The 5 T cell receptor beta chains below come from one sample, sequenced in a study of glioma-infiltrating T cells after dendritic cell vaccination. TCRdb's table, derived via immunoSEQ multiplex PCR, lists solely in-frame clones and lacks some. The data hold roughly 88,000 clones, with 81% observed a single time. Time point specified: after dendritic cell vaccination, including at tumor progression/relapse. Material: blood, obtained after dendritic cell vaccination. The source of these receptors is a human donor with glioblastoma.

In this sample, this clone turned up once. The rearrangement uses TRBV7-9 and TRBJ1-2; a possible D gene is TRBD1 (5 bases). V was cut by 7 bases and J by 5 bases, with 23 bases left in between. The CDR3 is 16 amino acids. Germline loops: CDR1 SEHNR, CDR2 FQNEAQ (reference sequence). CDR3 DNA: TGTGCCAGCACCCTTGCCTCCCTCGGGGGAGCATATGGCTACACCTTC. Amino acids: CASTLASLGGAYGYTF.

V and J are TRBV6-5 and TRBJ2-2; D ambiguous. V dropped 9 bases and J dropped 1 base, with 12 bases sitting between them. Germline CDR1 is MNHEY and CDR2 is SVGAGI. The CDR3 runs 14 residues. DNA of the CDR3: TGTGCCAGTATGACTTCCATGAACACCGGGGAGCTGTTTTTT. This sequence encodes CASMTSMNTGELFF.

This chain joins TRBV7-6 and TRBJ2-7; TRBD1 is a possible D gene (5 bases). Germline V gene data show CDR1 as SGHVS and CDR2 as FNYEAQ. Trimming removed 0 bases from V and 6 bases from J, with 12 bases in between. This CDR3 has 14 residues. CDR3 loop: CASSLAGAPGEQYF. CDR3 coding DNA: TGTGCCAGCAGCTTAGCTGGGGCCCCCGGCGAGCAGTACTTC. Supplemented by reference TRBV7-6 and TRBJ2-7, the full variable domain reads GAGVSQSPRYKVTKRGQDVALRCDPISGHVSLYWYRQALGQGPEFLTYFNYEAQQDKSGLPNDRFSAERPEGSISTLTIQRTEQRDSAMYRCASSLAGAPGEQYFGPGTRLTVT.

The chain employs TRBV19 and TRBJ1-5, with a tentative D call TRBD1 (6 bases). Germline V gene data show CDR1 as LNHDA and CDR2 as SQIVND (reference sequence). V dropped 3 bases and J dropped 7 bases, with 10 bases sitting between them. The CDR3 spans 13 residues. CDR3 residues: CASSIRRGQPQHF. The DNA of the CDR3 is TGTGCCAGTAGTATCCGCAGGGGCCAGCCCCAGCATTTT.

The rearrangement links TRBV27 to TRBJ2-2; D is unclear. Germline CDR1 MNHEY, CDR2 SMNVEV (reference sequence). V was trimmed by 4 bases and J by 1 base, leaving 7 bases between them. The CDR3 covers 14 residues. CDR3 region: CASSSRQNTGELFF. CDR3 DNA sequence: TGTGCCAGCAGTTCCCGACAGAACACCGGGGAGCTGTTTTTT.